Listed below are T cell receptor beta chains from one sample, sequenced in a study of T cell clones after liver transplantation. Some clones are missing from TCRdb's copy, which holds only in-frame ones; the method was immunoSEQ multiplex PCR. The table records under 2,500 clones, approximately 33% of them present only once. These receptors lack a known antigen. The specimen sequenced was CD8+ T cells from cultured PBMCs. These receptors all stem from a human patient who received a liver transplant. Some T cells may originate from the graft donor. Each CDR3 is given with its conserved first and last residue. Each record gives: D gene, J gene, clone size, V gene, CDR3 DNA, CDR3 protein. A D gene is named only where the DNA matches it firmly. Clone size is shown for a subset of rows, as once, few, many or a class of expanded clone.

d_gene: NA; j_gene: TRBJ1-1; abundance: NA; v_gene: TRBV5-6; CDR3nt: TGTGCCAGCAGCTTGGGTGGGCAGTATGGGATGAACACTGAAGCTTTCTTT; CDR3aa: CASSLGGQYGMNTEAFF
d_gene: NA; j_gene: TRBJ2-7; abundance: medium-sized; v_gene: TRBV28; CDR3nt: TGTGCCAGCAGGCTTTTCCGAGGCAGACCAGCCTACGAGCAGTACTTC; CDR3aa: CASRLFRGRPAYEQYF
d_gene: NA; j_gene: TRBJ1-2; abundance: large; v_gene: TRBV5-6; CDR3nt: TGTGCCAGCAGCTTGGTCCAGACTAACTATGGCTACACCTTC; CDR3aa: CASSLVQTNYGYTF
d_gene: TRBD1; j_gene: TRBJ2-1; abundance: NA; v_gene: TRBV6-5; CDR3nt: TGTGCCAGCAGTCCCGGGACAGGGTACCATGAGCAGTTCTTC; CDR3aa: CASSPGTGYHEQFF
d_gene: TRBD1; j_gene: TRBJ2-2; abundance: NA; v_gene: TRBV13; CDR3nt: TGTGCCAGCAGCTCATGGGGGACAGGAATCGGGGAGCTGTTTTTT; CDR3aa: CASSSWGTGIGELFF
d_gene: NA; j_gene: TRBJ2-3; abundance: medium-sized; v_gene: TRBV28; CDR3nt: TGTGCCAGCAGCCCCCCGGGGGAGCGCGCTCATACGCAGTATTTT; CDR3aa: CASSPPGERAHTQYF
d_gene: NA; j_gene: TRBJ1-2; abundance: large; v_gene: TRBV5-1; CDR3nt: TGCGCCAGCAGCTTGGGGCGGGGTGCTAACTATGGCTACACCTTC; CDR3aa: CASSLGRGANYGYTF
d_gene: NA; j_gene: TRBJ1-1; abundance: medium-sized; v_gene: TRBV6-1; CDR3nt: TGTGCCACCATGTACACTGAAGCTTTCTTT; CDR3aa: CATMYTEAFF
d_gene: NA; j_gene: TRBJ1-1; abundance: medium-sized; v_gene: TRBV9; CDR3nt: TGTGCCAGCAGCGTAGATCCAGGCGCTGAAGCTTTCTTT; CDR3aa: CASSVDPGAEAFF
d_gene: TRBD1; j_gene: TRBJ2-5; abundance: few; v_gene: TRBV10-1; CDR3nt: TGCGCCAGCAGTCCCGACAGGGGACAGACCCAGTACTTC; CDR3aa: CASSPDRGQTQYF
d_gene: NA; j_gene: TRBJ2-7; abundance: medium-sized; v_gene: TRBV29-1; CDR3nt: TGCAGCGTTGAAGATAATCGGGCAGGGACCCCCTACGAGCAGTACTTC; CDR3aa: CSVEDNRAGTPYEQYF
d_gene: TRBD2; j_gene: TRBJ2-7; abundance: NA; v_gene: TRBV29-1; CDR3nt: TGCAGCGTTTCTGCGGGAGGCTCCTACGAGCAGTACTTC; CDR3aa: CSVSAGGSYEQYF
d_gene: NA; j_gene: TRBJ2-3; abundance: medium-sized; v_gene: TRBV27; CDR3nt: TGTGCCAGCAGAAGGACAGATTTCACAGATACGCAGTATTTT; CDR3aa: CASRRTDFTDTQYF
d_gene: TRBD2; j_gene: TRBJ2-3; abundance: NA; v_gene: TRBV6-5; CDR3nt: TGTGCCAGCAGTTGGGGTAGCGGGTCTGCAGATACGCAGTATTTT; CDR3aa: CASSWGSGSADTQYF
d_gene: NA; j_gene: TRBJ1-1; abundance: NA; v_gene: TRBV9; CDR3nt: TGTGCCAGCAGCGTAGTAAGTGCCGGGACCGTGGAAGCTTTCTTT; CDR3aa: CASSVVSAGTVEAFF
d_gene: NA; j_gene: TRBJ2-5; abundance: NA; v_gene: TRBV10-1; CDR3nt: TGCGCCAGCAGTCCCGGCAGGGGACAGACCCAGTACTTC; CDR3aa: CASSPGRGQTQYF
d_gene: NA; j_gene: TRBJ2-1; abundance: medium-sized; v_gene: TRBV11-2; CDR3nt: TGTGCCAGCAGCTTAGGAGGGAGTCAGCAGTTCTTC; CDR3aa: CASSLGGSQQFF
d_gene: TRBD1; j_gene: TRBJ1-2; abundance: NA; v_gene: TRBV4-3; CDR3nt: TGCGCCAGCAGCCAAGGGACAGGGGGCGCTAACTATGGCTACACCTTC; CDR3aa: CASSQGTGGANYGYTF
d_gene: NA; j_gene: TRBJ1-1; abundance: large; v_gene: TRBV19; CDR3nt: TGTGCCAGTAGTAAGGGGGTTGTAACTGAAGCTTTCTTT; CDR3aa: CASSKGVVTEAFF
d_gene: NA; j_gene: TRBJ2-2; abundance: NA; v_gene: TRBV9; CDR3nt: TGTGCCAGCAGCCGTAGCCTACAGCTACCGAACACCGGGGAGCTGTTTTTT; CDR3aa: CASSRSLQLPNTGELFF
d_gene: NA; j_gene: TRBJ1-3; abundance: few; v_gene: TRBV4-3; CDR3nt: TGCGCCAGCAGCCAAGAGGGGGGTTCGAACACCATATATTTT; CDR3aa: CASSQEGGSNTIYF
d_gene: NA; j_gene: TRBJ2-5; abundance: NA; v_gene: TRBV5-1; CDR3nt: TGCGCCAGCAGCTTGGTGCTTGTTGGGGAGACCCAGTACTTC; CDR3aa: CASSLVLVGETQYF
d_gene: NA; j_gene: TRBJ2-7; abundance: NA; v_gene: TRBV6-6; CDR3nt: TGTGCCAGCAGTTACTCCGGGGAGTCCAGCGAGCAGTACTTC; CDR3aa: CASSYSGESSEQYF
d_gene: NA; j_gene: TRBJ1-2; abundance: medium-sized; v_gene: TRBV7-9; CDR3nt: TGTGCCAGCAGCTTCATCGATTGGAGGTATGGCTACACCTTC; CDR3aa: CASSFIDWRYGYTF
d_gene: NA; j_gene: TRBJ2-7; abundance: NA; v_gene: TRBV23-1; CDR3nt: TGCGCCAGCAGTCAATCCTGGGGGTCTTCCTACGAGCAGTACTTC; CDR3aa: CASSQSWGSSYEQYF
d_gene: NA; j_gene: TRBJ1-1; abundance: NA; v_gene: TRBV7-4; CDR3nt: TGTGCCAGCAGCTTCTGGGCCATGAACACTGAAGCTTTCTTT; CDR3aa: CASSFWAMNTEAFF
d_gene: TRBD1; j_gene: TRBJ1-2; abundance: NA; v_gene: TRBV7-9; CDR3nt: TGTGCCAGCAGATCCCCCGAGACAGGGAATAAAGATGGCTACACCTTC; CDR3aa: CASRSPETGNKDGYTF
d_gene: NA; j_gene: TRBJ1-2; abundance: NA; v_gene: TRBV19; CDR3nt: TGTGCCCCTTCCGGGGGGCTGCGATGGGGCTACACCTTC; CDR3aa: CAPSGGLRWGYTF
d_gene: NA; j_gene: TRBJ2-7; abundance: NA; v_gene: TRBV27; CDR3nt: TGTGCCAGCAGTTTAGGCCAGGCACTCTACGAGCAGTACTTC; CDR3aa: CASSLGQALYEQYF
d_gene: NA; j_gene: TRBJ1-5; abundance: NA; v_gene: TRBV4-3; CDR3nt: TGCGCCAGCAGCCAAGTTTATCGGGGCGACCAGCCCCAGCATTTT; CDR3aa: CASSQVYRGDQPQHF
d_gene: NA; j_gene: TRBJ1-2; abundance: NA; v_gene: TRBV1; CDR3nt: TGCACCAGCGTGCGAAAGACCTATGGCTACACCTTC; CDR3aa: CTSVRKTYGYTF
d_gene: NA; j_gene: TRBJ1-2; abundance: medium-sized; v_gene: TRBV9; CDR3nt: TGTGCCAGCAGCGTAACGGACAGTTTCTATGGCTACACCTTC; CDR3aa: CASSVTDSFYGYTF
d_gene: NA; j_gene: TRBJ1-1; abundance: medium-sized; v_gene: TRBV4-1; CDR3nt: TGCGCCAGCGCAGCCGGGGGAGGGACGACTGAAGCTTTCTTT; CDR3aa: CASAAGGGTTEAFF
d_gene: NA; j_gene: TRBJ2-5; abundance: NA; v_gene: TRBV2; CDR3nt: TGTGCCAGCAGTGCCCCCTGGGAGGGGGCGTTGGAGACCCAGTACTTC; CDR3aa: CASSAPWEGALETQYF
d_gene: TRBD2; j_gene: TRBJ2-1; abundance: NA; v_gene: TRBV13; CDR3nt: TGTGCCAGCAGCTCGTGGGAGGGTAACAATGAGCAGTTCTTC; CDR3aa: CASSSWEGNNEQFF
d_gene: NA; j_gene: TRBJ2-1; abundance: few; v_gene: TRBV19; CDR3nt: TGTGCCAGTAGTATAACAGACTACAATGAGCAGTTCTTC; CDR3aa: CASSITDYNEQFF
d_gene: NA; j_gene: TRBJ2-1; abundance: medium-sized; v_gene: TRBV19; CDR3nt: TGTGCCAGTAGCTCCATAAAGGGCGAATCCAATGAGCAGTTCTTC; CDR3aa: CASSSIKGESNEQFF
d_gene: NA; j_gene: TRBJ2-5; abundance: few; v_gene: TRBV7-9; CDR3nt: TGTGCCAGCAGCCAGGACTACAAAGAGACCCAGTACTTC; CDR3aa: CASSQDYKETQYF
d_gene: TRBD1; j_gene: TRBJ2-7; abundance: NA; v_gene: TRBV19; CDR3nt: TGTGCCAGTAGTTCTCGATCAGGGGGTCTGGGGCAGTACTTC; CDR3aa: CASSSRSGGLGQYF
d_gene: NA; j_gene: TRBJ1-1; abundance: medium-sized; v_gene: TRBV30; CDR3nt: TGTGCCTGCGCCGTTCCCCGGGGGTTCTCTGGACTGAACACTGAAGCTTTCTTT; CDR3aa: CACAVPRGFSGLNTEAFF
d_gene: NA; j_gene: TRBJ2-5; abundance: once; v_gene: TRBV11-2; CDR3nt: TGCGCCAGCAGCCAACGGATAGTCGGAGAGACCCAGTACTTC; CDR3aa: CASSQRIVGETQYF
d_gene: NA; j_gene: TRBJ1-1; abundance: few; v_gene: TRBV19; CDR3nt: TGTGCCAGTAGTCTGTCGGGGACACCCGGGCCCACTGAAGCTTTCTTT; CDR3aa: CASSLSGTPGPTEAFF
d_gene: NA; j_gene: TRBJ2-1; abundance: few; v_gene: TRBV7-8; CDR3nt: TGTGCCAGCAGCTTAGAGGATAGCTACAATGAGCAGTTCTTC; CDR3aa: CASSLEDSYNEQFF
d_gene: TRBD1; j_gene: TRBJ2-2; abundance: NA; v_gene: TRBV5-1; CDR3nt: TGCGCCAGCAGCTTTCTACAGGGGGCAGTTGGTACCGGGGAGCTGTTTTTT; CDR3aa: CASSFLQGAVGTGELFF
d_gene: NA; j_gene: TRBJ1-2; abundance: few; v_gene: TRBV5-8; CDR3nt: TGTGCCAGCAGCTTTTTAGTAAGGGTCTATGGCTACACCTTC; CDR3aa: CASSFLVRVYGYTF